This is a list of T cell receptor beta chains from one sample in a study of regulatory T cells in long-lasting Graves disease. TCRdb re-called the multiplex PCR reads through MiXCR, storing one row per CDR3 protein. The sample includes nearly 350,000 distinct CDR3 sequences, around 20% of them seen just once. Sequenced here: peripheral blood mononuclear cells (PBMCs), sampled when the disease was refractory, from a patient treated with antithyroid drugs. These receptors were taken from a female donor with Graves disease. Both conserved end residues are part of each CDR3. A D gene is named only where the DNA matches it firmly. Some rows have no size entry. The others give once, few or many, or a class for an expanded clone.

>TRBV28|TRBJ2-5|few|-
CASSYGHRPQETQYF
TGTGCCAGCAGTTACGGACACAGACCCCAAGAGACCCAGTACTTC
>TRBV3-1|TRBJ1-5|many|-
CATSNGGGNQPQHF
TGTGCCACCTCAAACGGCGGGGGCAATCAGCCCCAGCATTTT
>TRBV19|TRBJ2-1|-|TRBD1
CASSMGQGAEQFF
TGTGCCAGTAGTATGGGACAGGGGGCTGAGCAGTTCTTC
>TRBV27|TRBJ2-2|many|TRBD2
CASSRRTSGTSSGELFF
TGTGCCAGCAGTCGTCGGACTAGCGGGACATCATCAGGGGAGCTGTTTTTT
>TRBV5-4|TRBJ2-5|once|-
CASTNASGTQYF
TGTGCCAGCACCAACGCCTCGGGGACCCAGTACTTC
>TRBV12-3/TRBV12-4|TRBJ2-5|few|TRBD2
CASIPGLASETQYF
TGTGCCAGCATCCCCGGACTAGCGTCAGAGACCCAGTACTTC
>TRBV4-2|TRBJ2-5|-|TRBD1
CASSGDLGGETQYF
TGTGCCAGCAGCGGAGACCTAGGGGGCGAGACCCAGTACTTC
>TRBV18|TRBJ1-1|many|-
CASSPYAQGTNTEAFF
TGTGCCAGCTCACCATACGCCCAGGGAACTAACACTGAAGCTTTCTTT
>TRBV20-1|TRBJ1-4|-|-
CSARDPGSSNEKLFF
TGCAGTGCTAGAGATCCGGGTTCTTCTAATGAAAAACTGTTTTTT
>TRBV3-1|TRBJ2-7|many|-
CASSQGSSSVYEQYF
TGTGCCAGCAGCCAAGGGTCGAGCTCCGTCTACGAGCAGTACTTC
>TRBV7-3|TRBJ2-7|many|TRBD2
CATSKAGGGEQYF
TGTGCCACGTCCAAAGCGGGAGGTGGCGAGCAGTACTTC
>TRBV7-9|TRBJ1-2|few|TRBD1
CASSVGTGASDYGYTF
TGTGCCAGCAGCGTTGGGACAGGGGCTTCCGACTATGGCTACACCTTC
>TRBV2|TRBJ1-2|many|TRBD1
CASGDRDGGYTF
TGTGCCAGCGGGGACAGGGACGGCGGCTACACCTTC
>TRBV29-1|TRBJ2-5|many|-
CSVDGSSSRETQYF
TGCAGCGTTGATGGTAGCAGCTCCAGGGAGACCCAGTACTTC
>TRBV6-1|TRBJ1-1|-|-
CASSPGIKGAFF
TGTGCCAGCAGCCCGGGGATCAAGGGGGCTTTCTTT
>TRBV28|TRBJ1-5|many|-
CASSYTHLKGREPQHF
TGTGCCAGCAGTTACACCCATTTGAAGGGCCGGGAGCCCCAGCATTTT
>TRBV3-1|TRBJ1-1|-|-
CASSLQGQMNTEAFF
TGTGCCAGCTCCCTCCAGGGACAAATGAACACTGAAGCTTTCTTT
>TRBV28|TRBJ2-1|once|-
CASQAVAYNEQFF
TGTGCCAGCCAGGCTGTCGCCTACAATGAGCAGTTCTTC
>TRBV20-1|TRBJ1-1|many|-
CSARDLMKDNTEAFF
TGCAGTGCTAGGGACCTAATGAAGGACAACACTGAAGCTTTCTTT
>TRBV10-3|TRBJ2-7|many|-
CAIRAYVTATSYEQYF
TGTGCCATCAGAGCCTATGTGACGGCGACCTCCTACGAGCAGTACTTC
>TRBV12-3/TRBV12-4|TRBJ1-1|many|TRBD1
CASSAGGWEAFF
TGTGCCAGCAGTGCAGGGGGCTGGGAAGCTTTCTTT
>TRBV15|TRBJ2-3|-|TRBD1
CATSRGTGTRTDTQYF
TGTGCCACCAGCAGGGGGACAGGGACCCGCACAGATACGCAGTATTTT
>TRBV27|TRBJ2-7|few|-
CASSYPRPAGGTYEQYF
TGTGCCAGCAGTTACCCAAGACCCGCCGGAGGGACCTACGAGCAGTACTTC
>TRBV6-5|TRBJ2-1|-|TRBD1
CASSYSRDRGLGNEQFF
TGTGCCAGCAGTTACTCGAGGGACAGGGGCCTAGGCAATGAGCAGTTCTTC
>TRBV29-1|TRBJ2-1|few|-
CSVLQTYNEQFF
TGCAGCGTCCTACAAACATACAATGAGCAGTTCTTC
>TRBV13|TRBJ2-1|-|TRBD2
CASSSPLTSGGYNEQFF
TGTGCCAGCAGCTCCCCCCTGACTAGCGGGGGGTACAATGAGCAGTTCTTC
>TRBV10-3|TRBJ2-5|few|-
CAISGGPSGTGQETQYF
TGTGCCATCAGCGGGGGGCCCTCCGGGACTGGACAAGAGACCCAGTACTTC
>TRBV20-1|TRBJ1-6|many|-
CSASDTIYNSPLHF
TGCAGTGCTAGTGACACAATTTATAATTCACCCCTCCACTTT
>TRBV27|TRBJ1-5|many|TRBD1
CASSSQGASQPQHF
TGTGCCAGCAGTTCTCAGGGGGCGAGTCAGCCCCAGCATTTT
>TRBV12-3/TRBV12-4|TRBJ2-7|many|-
CASSSSGTYSYEQYF
TGTGCCAGCAGCTCCTCCGGGACTTACTCCTACGAGCAGTACTTC
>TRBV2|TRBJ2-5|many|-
CASSPTGRQETQYF
TGTGCCAGCAGTCCGACAGGGAGGCAAGAGACCCAGTACTTC
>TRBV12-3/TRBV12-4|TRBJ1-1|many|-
CASSLAEARTEAFF
TGTGCCAGCAGTTTAGCGGAGGCCCGAACTGAAGCTTTCTTT
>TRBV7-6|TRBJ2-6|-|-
CASSLDFEGNSLSGANVLTF
TGTGCCAGCAGCTTAGACTTCGAGGGCAATAGCCTCTCTGGGGCCAACGTCCTGACTTTC
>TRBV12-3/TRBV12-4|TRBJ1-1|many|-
CASSFQAWRPEAFF
TGTGCCAGCAGTTTCCAGGCCTGGCGTCCTGAAGCTTTCTTT
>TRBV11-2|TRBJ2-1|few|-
CASSLVRGQKFF
TGTGCCAGCAGCTTAGTAAGGGGTCAGAAGTTCTTC
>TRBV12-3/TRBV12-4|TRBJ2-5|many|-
CASSFKRFQETQYF
TGTGCCAGCAGTTTCAAGCGATTCCAAGAGACCCAGTACTTC
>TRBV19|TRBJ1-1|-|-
CASTTTGLMNTEAFF
TGTGCCAGCACCACAACAGGGCTCATGAACACTGAAGCTTTCTTT
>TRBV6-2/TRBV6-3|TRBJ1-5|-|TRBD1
CASSAGTGDPQPQHF
TGTGCCAGCAGTGCTGGGACAGGGGATCCCCAGCCCCAGCATTTT
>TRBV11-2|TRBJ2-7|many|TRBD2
CASSQTSGRANLAF
TGTGCCAGCAGCCAAACTAGCGGGAGGGCCAATTTGGCCTTC
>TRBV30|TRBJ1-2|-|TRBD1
CAWSRRDRVYGYTF
TGTGCCTGGAGTCGCCGGGACAGGGTCTATGGCTACACCTTC
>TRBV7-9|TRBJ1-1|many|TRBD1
CASSLGTGSTEAFF
TGTGCCAGCAGCTTAGGGACAGGGAGCACTGAAGCTTTCTTT
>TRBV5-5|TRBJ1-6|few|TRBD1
CASSQLRTGGNSPLHF
TGTGCCAGCAGCCAACTGAGGACAGGAGGAAATTCACCCCTCCACTTT
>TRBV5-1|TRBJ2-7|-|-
CASSRAGSEQYF
TGCGCCAGCAGCCGGGCGGGGTCCGAGCAGTACTTC
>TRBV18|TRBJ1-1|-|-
CASSPTMVTEAFF
TGTGCCAGCTCCCCGACAATGGTGACTGAAGCTTTCTTT
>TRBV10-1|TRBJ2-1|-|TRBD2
CASSDGTRGSYNEQFF
TGCGCCAGCAGTGACGGGACTAGGGGGTCCTACAATGAGCAGTTCTTC
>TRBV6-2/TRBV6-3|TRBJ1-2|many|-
CASSYSGGQPDGYTF
TGTGCCAGCAGTTACTCGGGTGGACAGCCCGATGGCTACACCTTC
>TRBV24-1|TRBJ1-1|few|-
CATRATVNTEAFF
TGTGCCACCAGAGCGACGGTTAACACTGAAGCTTTCTTT
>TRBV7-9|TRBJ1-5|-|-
CASSLPPDLSAINQPQHF
TGTGCCAGCAGCTTACCCCCCGACTTGTCTGCGATCAATCAGCCCCAGCATTTT